This T cell receptor beta chain appears in the sequencing data of a study of control samples from healthy donors and cancer patients (TCRdb year 2020). The method was the immunoSEQ multiplex PCR assay. What TCRdb holds here is the immuneACCESS table cut down to in-frame rearrangements. Part of the clones is not present; checked against another copy, under half of the missing clones reflect an unresolved V gene, and the others are unexplained. The sample has 130,000 or so clones on record, roughly 89% of them singletons. Of the sample, around 7.6% falls within the top ten clones. The germline V gene sets CDR1 to SGDLS and CDR2 to YYNGEE. The CDR3 starts with the cysteine, ends with the phenylalanine, and has 14 residues. The retained sequence is limited to the CDR3, 42 bases, with the frame set at the first base. Trimming at the junction amounts to 3 bases on V and 3 bases on J, and the germline ends lie 13 bases apart.

This clone has only one observation. Its specific antigen is unknown. Base qualities are not provided; no much larger clone lies one nucleotide away. The clonotype comes from a man aged 50-60 years with head and neck cancer. The chain is made from TRBV9 and TRBJ2-7; matching of 5 bases hints at TRBD2 as the D gene. The source material was PBMCs. DNA sequence: TGTGCCAGCAGCGCCGGAGGAAACGACTACGAGCAGTACTTC. The resulting protein is CASSAGGNDYEQYF.